What follows are 5 T cell receptor beta chains derived from one specimen sequenced in a study of blood T cell repertoires in COVID-19. Data came from immunoSEQ multiplex PCR; TCRdb stores just in-frame clones and leaves some out. The sample has tens of thousands of clones; around 91% are singletons. Source material: peripheral blood. These receptors originate from a human donor in a cohort sampled during active COVID-19.

This clone has just one count. The chain uses TRBV7-2 and TRBJ2-7, with 15 bases aligning to TRBD2. This CDR3 is built from 19 residues. In germline, CDR1 is SGHTA, CDR2 FQGNSA. The J segment lost 3 bases and the V segment lost 5 bases, leaving 14 bases of the junction unmatched. Here the CDR3 DNA reads TGTGCCAGCAGCACCTGGACTAGCGGGGGGGCAAGATCTTTCTACGAGCAGTACTTC. Protein product: CASSTWTSGGARSFYEQYF.

CDR3 amino acids: CASSYSTSGRGNTEAFF. CDR3 nucleotides: TGTGCCAGCAGTTACTCGACATCGGGCAGGGGGAACACTGAAGCTTTCTTT. The chain carries TRBV6-2 or TRBV6-3 and TRBJ1-1, with D tentatively TRBD1 (6 bases). Germline V lookup: CDR1 MNHEY, CDR2 SVGEGT. CDR3 size: 17 residues. The V end was cut by 0 bases, the J end by 1 base, with 15 bases between.

DNA for the CDR3: TGTGCCAGCGGACAGGCGGGGAACACTGAAGCTTTCTTT. It yields the protein CASGQAGNTEAFF. The rearrangement joins TRBV19 to TRBJ1-1; 7 nucleotides align to TRBD1. J was trimmed by 1 base and V by 9 bases; bases with no gene match: 5. CDR3 length equals 13 residues. The germline V gene has CDR1 LNHDA and CDR2 SQIVND (reference sequence). Full variable domain (outside the CDR3, taken from reference TRBV19 and TRBJ1-1): DGGITQSPKYLFRKEGQNVTLSCEQNLNHDAMYWYRQDPGQGLRLIYYSQIVNDFQKGDIAEGYSVSREKKESFPLTVTSAQKNPTAFYLCASGQAGNTEAFFGQGTRLTVV.

This clone has only one observation. This sequence joins TRBV6-2 or TRBV6-3 and TRBJ1-2, with 10 bases that match TRBD1. After removal of 5 bases from V and 2 bases from J, the junction contained 2 bases not matched to a gene. The CDR3 length is 14 residues. Germline values: CDR1 MNHEY, CDR2 SVGEGT. This CDR3 is CASSMGQGNYGYTF. The CDR3 DNA reads TGTGCCAGCAGTATGGGACAGGGGAACTATGGCTACACCTTC.

This chain uses TRBV6-5 with TRBJ1-5, with D maybe TRBD1 (6 bases). Trimming shortened V by 0 bases and J by 4 bases, and 7 bases separated the two germline ends. This CDR3 has 14 residues. CDR1 is MNHEY and CDR2 is SVGAGI in the germline V gene. CDR3: CASSYSQGNQPQHF. The CDR3 nucleotides are TGTGCCAGCAGTTACTCTCAGGGGAATCAGCCCCAGCATTTT.